This T cell receptor (beta chain) was sequenced during a study of human T cells and chemical hapten exposure. The study, taken as a whole, reports: No shift was seen in TCRs above 1 in 1000 frequency with DPC sensitization.

This clonotype was detected many times. The antigen remains unidentified. Trimming cost V 2 bases and J 5 bases; bases outside gene matches: 3. CDR3 length equals 14 residues. Looked up from germline, CDR1 is SGHDT and CDR2 is YYEEEE. Noted time point: healthy volunteer bleed at 6 weeks. Total RNA extraction was carried out from unfractionated whole blood. TCRdb fed the RACE reads into MiXCR, producing one record per CDR3 protein. The table includes approximately 59,000 distinct CDR3 sequences, 6% to 7% detected once. Material: whole blood. The rearrangement uses TRBV5-6 and TRBJ2-3; 9 positions agree with TRBD1. This sequence was found in a female donor in good health. Some clones in this sample may be carry-over from other donors' samples. CDR3 DNA: TGTGCCAGCAGCTTCGGGACAGGGCGAGATACGCAGTATTTT. As protein: CASSFGTGRDTQYF.